The clone carrying this TCR beta chain was recorded a few times. Its antigen is currently unknown. The data are from a study of T cell repertoires in cytomegalovirus infection. TCRdb re-called the reads through MiXCR, storing one row per CDR3 protein. This table holds roughly 570,000 distinct CDR3 sequences, approximately 40% found once. The CDR3 contains 19 residues. Germline CDR1 reads KGHSH; CDR2 reads LQKENI. The V segment lost 3 bases and the J segment 1 base; nucleotides outside the gene matches: 11. The clonotype comes from a human donor in good health (CMV status not recorded). Some clones in this sample may be carry-over from other donors' samples. The genes are TRBV18 and TRBJ2-1; 11 positions match TRBD2. Sequencing used cultured PBMCs, obtained from culture after CMV antigen stimulation. The CDR3 spells CASSPPVTSGGHSYNEQFF. As DNA, the CDR3 is TGTGCCAGCTCACCTCCCGTTACTAGCGGGGGTCATTCCTACAATGAGCAGTTCTTC.